These T cell receptor beta chains were read from a single sample in a study of blood T cells in healthy people across ages. TCRdb redid the calling of the 5' RACE reads with MiXCR, one entry per CDR3 protein. The profile shows hundreds of thousands of distinct CDR3 sequences, 25% to 30% of them singletons. Sequencing used blood. All receptors derive from a woman aged 80 or over in good health. The CDR3 runs from the conserved cysteine through the conserved F or W. The D gene is left open where the match is weak. Only some rows state a clone size, as once, few, many or a class for expanded clones.

size,V,length,D,J,DNA,CDR3
-,TRBV20-1,16,-,TRBJ2-5,TGCAGTGCTACTCCGGGGGACTCTAAGTACCAAGAGACCCAGTACTTC,CSATPGDSKYQETQYF
many,TRBV6-2/TRBV6-3,16,-,TRBJ1-5,TGTGCCAGCAGTTCCCCTGGCGGGTATAGCAATCAGCCCCAGCATTTT,CASSSPGGYSNQPQHF
-,TRBV2,15,-,TRBJ1-5,TGTGCCAGCAGTGGGGGGTTGGTGGTTGGACAGCCCCAGCATTTT,CASSGGLVVGQPQHF
many,TRBV3-1,14,-,TRBJ1-5,TGTGCCAGCAGCGACGGGACGTACAATCAGCCCCAGCATTTT,CASSDGTYNQPQHF
many,TRBV6-1,13,-,TRBJ1-2,TGTGCCAGCAGCCAGGGGCGCCTCTATGGCTACACCTTC,CASSQGRLYGYTF
-,TRBV7-2,15,-,TRBJ2-5,TGTGCCAGCAGCTTTTATAGCGTGTTCCAAGAGACCCAGTACTTC,CASSFYSVFQETQYF
many,TRBV9,15,-,TRBJ1-2,TGTGCCAGCAGCGCAAGGGACCGCAGCACTTATGGCTACACCTTC,CASSARDRSTYGYTF
once,TRBV7-8,20,TRBD2,TRBJ2-3,TGCGCCAGCAGCTGGCTAGGGACTAGCGGGTCTCTTATTAGCATAGATACGCAGTATTTT,CASSWLGTSGSLISIDTQYF
many,TRBV7-9,15,-,TRBJ2-1,TGTGCCAGCAGCTTAGAAGGGGAGTTCTACAATGAGCAGTTCTTC,CASSLEGEFYNEQFF
many,TRBV7-2,15,TRBD2,TRBJ2-5,TGTGCCAGCAGCTTAGGGGGAGGGCTACAAGAGACCCAGTACTTC,CASSLGGGLQETQYF
-,TRBV6-6,15,TRBD1,TRBJ1-1,TGTGCCAGCAGTTACCGTCAGACAGGGCCGACTGAAGCTTTCTTT,CASSYRQTGPTEAFF
-,TRBV5-1,16,TRBD1,TRBJ2-1,TGCGCCAGCAGCTTGTGGTCGGGACAGGGGATCAATGAGCAGTTCTTC,CASSLWSGQGINEQFF
many,TRBV12-3/TRBV12-4,13,-,TRBJ2-3,TGTGCCAGCACTTTAGGGGGGCCAGATACGCAGTATTTT,CASTLGGPDTQYF
-,TRBV13,16,-,TRBJ1-6,TGTGCCAGCAGCACCAAGACAGGACCTCAGGATTCACCCCTCCACTTT,CASSTKTGPQDSPLHF
many,TRBV7-2,16,-,TRBJ2-3,TGTGCCAGCAGCTCGAGTGGGCGTGCTAGCACAGATACGCAGTATTTT,CASSSSGRASTDTQYF
-,TRBV5-1,18,TRBD2,TRBJ2-1,TGCGCCAGCAGCTCCGGGACTAGCGGGAGGGCACCCTACAATGAGCAGTTCTTC,CASSSGTSGRAPYNEQFF
many,TRBV12-3/TRBV12-4,15,-,TRBJ2-1,TGTGCCAGCAGTACCCCGGGGAGCTCCTACAATGAGCAGTTCTTC,CASSTPGSSYNEQFF
-,TRBV12-3/TRBV12-4,15,-,TRBJ2-3,TGTGCCAGCAGAGGCCTCGAGGTTCGCACAGATATGCAATATTTT,CASRGLEVRTDMQYF
many,TRBV9,14,-,TRBJ2-7,TGTGCCAGCAGCGTAGCTGGGAGCGACTACGAGCAGTACTTC,CASSVAGSDYEQYF
many,TRBV28,14,-,TRBJ1-2,TGTGCCAGCACGGGGCCAACTGTTTACTATGGCTACACCTTC,CASTGPTVYYGYTF
many,TRBV7-2,17,TRBD2,TRBJ2-1,TGTGCCAGCAGCTTGACGAGCGGGGGGGCGTTCTACAATGAGCAGTTCTTC,CASSLTSGGAFYNEQFF
-,TRBV20-1,14,TRBD1,TRBJ1-6,TGCAGTGCTGTAGGACAGGTAGATAATTCACCCCTCCACTTT,CSAVGQVDNSPLHF